What follows are 30 T cell receptor beta chains derived from one specimen sequenced in a study of beta chain features in type 1 diabetes. These receptors lack a known antigen. The authors reverse transcribed all of the isolated RNA, so sequencing captured expressed TCRB transcripts. Method: immunoSEQ multiplex PCR; TCRdb's copy keeps in-frame clones and lacks some. In the table there are over 150,000 clones, about 8% of which are singletons. Study findings and constraints: Type 1 diabetes patients showed a moderate but significant shortening of TCRB CDR3s in all four CD4+ subsets.

The sample was central memory CD4+ T cells from blood. These receptors came from a woman aged 40 to 49 with type 1 diabetes.

The chain links TRBV4-1 to TRBJ2-7; 10 nucleotides align to TRBD2. This CDR3 contains 16 residues. CDR1 MGHRA and CDR2 YSYEKL come from the germline V gene. With V trimmed by 0 bases and J by 6 bases, 8 bases remained unmatched. The CDR3 nucleotides read TGCGCCAGCAGCCAAGAGGGCCTAGCGGGGGCAAGCGAGCAGTACTTC. Translation: CASSQEGLAGASEQYF.

This clone was detected only a few times. This rearrangement joins TRBV6-6 to TRBJ2-1, with 7 positions matching TRBD1. The CDR3 extends over 12 amino acids. The J segment lost 8 bases and the V segment lost 6 bases, leaving 4 bases of the junction unmatched. Germline CDR1 is MNHNY and CDR2 is SVGAGI (reference sequence). CDR3 DNA sequence: TGTGCCAGCAGCGACAGGGTTGATGAGCAGTTCTTC. Protein: CASSDRVDEQFF.

The rearrangement uses TRBV7-2 and TRBJ2-7; TRBD1 matches at 7 bases. There are 14 residues in the CDR3. J lost 3 bases, V lost 0 bases, and 2 bases had no gene match. Per the germline V gene, CDR1 is SGHTA and CDR2 is FQGNSA. The CDR3 region has the DNA TGTGCCAGCAGCTTAGCCGCAGGGGGCTACGAGCAGTACTTC. It is translated as CASSLAAGGYEQYF.

The table lists this clone with a few counts. The chain has TRBV29-1 and TRBJ2-3; perhaps TRBD2 as D (5 bases). Germline CDR1 and CDR2: SQVTM and ANQGSEA. The CDR3 runs 14 residues. Trimming took 1 base from V and 5 from J, leaving 13 bases between them. CDR3: CSVEGTSQGDTQYF. CDR3 DNA: TGCAGCGTTGAAGGGACTTCCCAAGGAGATACGCAGTATTTT.

About this clone itself: Other DNA sequences of this sample code for an identical CDR3. This chain links TRBV20-1 with TRBJ2-1; TRBD1 might be the D (6 bases). The germline V gene has CDR1 DFQATT and CDR2 SNEGSKA (reference sequence). Trimming took 3 bases from V and 7 from J, leaving 7 bases between them. The CDR3 covers 11 residues. CDR3 in DNA: TGCAGTGCTAGTAGGGGGAATGAGCAGTTCTTC. Its protein is CSASRGNEQFF.

This clone has more than one count but fewer than ten. The rearrangement uses TRBV18 and TRBJ2-7; 9 bases agree with TRBD1. V was clipped by 3 bases and J by 3 bases; unmatched bases: 3. The CDR3 spans 14 residues. From germline, CDR1 is KGHSH and CDR2 LQKENI. The CDR3 bases are TGTGCCAGCTCACCGGGACAGGGAGACTACGAGCAGTACTTC. Translated: CASSPGQGDYEQYF.

The chain recombines TRBV4-1 with TRBJ1-5, with D perhaps matching TRBD1 (5 bases). Trimming removed 3 bases from V and 7 bases from J, with 10 bases in between. The germline V gene has CDR1 MGHRA and CDR2 YSYEKL. This CDR3 is 13 amino acids long. CDR3 residues: CASSQKQDQPQHF. In DNA, the CDR3 is TGCGCCAGCAGCCAGAAACAGGACCAGCCCCAGCATTTT.

The table lists this clone with a few counts. J is TRBJ1-5 and V is TRBV15; D is possibly TRBD1 (5 bases). The CDR3 length is 13 residues. Germline V gene sequence: CDR1 LNHNV, CDR2 YYDKDF (reference sequence). Trimming took off 0 bases at V and 10 bases at J, with 10 bases between the two ends. The CDR3 loop reads CATSRDGGDPQHF. The DNA for the CDR3 is TGTGCCACCAGCAGAGATGGCGGGGACCCCCAGCATTTT.

This clone has more than one count but fewer than ten. Here the CDR3 DNA reads TGCAGCGTTGAAGAAAGGAGAAGAGGCTACACCTTC. Protein product: CSVEERRRGYTF. The V call is TRBV29-1, the J call TRBJ1-2; D call uncertain. V was pared by 0 bases and J by 8 bases, with 10 bases between. Per the germline V gene, CDR1 is SQVTM and CDR2 is ANQGSEA. The CDR3 length is 12 residues.

The chain links TRBV5-1 to TRBJ2-5, with 7 bases identical to TRBD2. CDR1 is SGHRS, CDR2 YFSETQ, per germline. The trim removed 1 base at V and 0 bases at J, leaving 6 bases unmatched. The CDR3 sequence is 16 residues long. The CDR3 DNA is TGCGCCAGCAGCTTGTTCGGGGGGAGCTACCAAGAGACCCAGTACTTC. Translated: CASSLFGGSYQETQYF.

This rearrangement joins TRBV29-1 to TRBJ2-7, with a weak D call TRBD1 (7 bases). The CDR3 runs 13 residues. CDR1 and CDR2 (germline): SQVTM, ANQGSEA. Between the trimmed V and J ends, which lost 6 bases and 3 bases, there was a span of 15 bases. The CDR3: CSVQTGRNYEQYF. The CDR3 DNA sequence: TGCAGCGTACAGACAGGGAGGAACTACGAGCAGTACTTC.

This clone was detected only a few times. This chain uses TRBV7-3 with TRBJ1-5; the D gene is possibly TRBD1 (5 bases). The CDR3 sequence is 15 residues long. V dropped 1 base and J dropped 6 bases, with 13 bases sitting between them. Germline V CDR1 and CDR2: SGHTA, FQGTGA. The CDR3 DNA reads TGTGCCAGCAGCTTAAGCGGGGGAATCAGTCAGCCCCAGCATTTT. As protein: CASSLSGGISQPQHF. The complete variable domain, with remaining parts taken from reference TRBV7-3 and TRBJ1-5, reads GAGVSQTPSNKVTEKGKYVELRCDPISGHTALYWYRQSLGQGPEFLIYFQGTGAADDSGLPNDRFFAVRPEGSVSTLKIQRTERGDSAVYLCASSLSGGISQPQHFGDGTRLSIL.

This clone has just a few counts. This rearrangement joins TRBV9 to TRBJ2-4; the D gene is possibly TRBD1 (5 bases). Germline loops: CDR1 SGDLS, CDR2 YYNGEE. The CDR3 spans 13 residues. V lost 0 bases to trimming and J lost 8 bases, with 9 bases between them. CDR3 bases: TGTGCCAGCAGCGTAGCCCTCAGGGACATTCAGTACTTC. As protein: CASSVALRDIQYF.

V is TRBV18 and J is TRBJ1-1, with 7 bases aligning to TRBD1. Trimming removed 3 bases from V and 3 bases from J; junction bases left unmatched: 4. This CDR3 has 14 amino acids. Per germline, CDR1 KGHSH and CDR2 LQKENI. The DNA for the CDR3 is TGTGCCAGCTCACCGTCCAGGGGGGACACTGAAGCTTTCTTT. Its protein product is CASSPSRGDTEAFF.

This clone was seen a few times. The chain has TRBV28 and TRBJ1-5, with TRBD1 as a possible D gene (5 bases). Trimming took 6 bases from V and 4 from J, leaving 7 bases between them. Germline CDR1 reads MDHEN; CDR2 reads SYDVKM. The length of the CDR3 is 12 residues. DNA of the CDR3: TGTGCCAGCAGCTACAGGAATCAGCCCCAGCATTTT. This sequence encodes CASSYRNQPQHF.

This clone was found many times. The chain carries TRBV19 and TRBJ1-5; D not certain. Trimming stripped 6 bases from V and 7 bases from J, with 16 bases between. Germline V gene sequence: CDR1 LNHDA, CDR2 SQIVND (reference sequence). This CDR3 has 14 residues. The CDR3 sequence: CASRTYEGRQPQHF. CDR3 DNA sequence: TGTGCCAGTAGGACTTATGAGGGAAGACAGCCCCAGCATTTT.

This clone was detected a few times. V usage is TRBV5-4 and J usage is TRBJ1-1, with 9 bases matching TRBD1. CDR3 length: 13 amino acids. V lost 4 bases to trimming and J lost 8 bases; unmatched junction nucleotides: 6. Germline CDR1 and CDR2: SGHNT and YYREEE (reference sequence). In DNA, the CDR3 is TGTGCCAGCAGCCAAGGGACAGGGCCCGAAGCTTTCTTT. It is translated as CASSQGTGPEAFF.

The chain has TRBV7-2 and TRBJ2-5; 7 bases align to TRBD2. V shed 3 bases and J 5 bases; nucleotides not matched to a gene: 0. CDR1 is SGHTA, CDR2 FQGNSA, per germline. The CDR3 runs to 12 residues. The chain's CDR3 is CASSFGGETQYF. As DNA, the CDR3 is TGTGCCAGCAGCTTCGGGGGGGAGACCCAGTACTTC.

The chain has TRBV29-1 and TRBJ1-1, with 7 nucleotides matching TRBD1. Trimming removed 7 bases from V and 5 bases from J; junction bases left unmatched: 13. The germline gives CDR1 SQVTM, CDR2 ANQGSEA. There are 14 residues in the CDR3. The CDR3 coding sequence is TGCAGCGCCAGTCGACAGGGTAGCAGGACTGAAGCTTTCTTT. Translating gives CSASRQGSRTEAFF.

This clone was counted between two and nine times. The gene calls are TRBV7-2 and TRBJ2-7; the match to TRBD1 covers 11 bases. The CDR3 spans 14 residues. J gave up 6 bases and V 3 bases, and 4 bases lay outside the gene matches. From germline, CDR1 is SGHTA and CDR2 FQGNSA. CDR3 loop: CASSFWDRGSEQYF. The CDR3 DNA follows: TGTGCCAGCAGCTTCTGGGACAGGGGGTCCGAGCAGTACTTC.

V is TRBV9 and J is TRBJ2-5; D possibly corresponds to TRBD1 (5 bases). The CDR3 extends over 14 amino acids. V dropped 1 base and J dropped 1 base, with 8 bases sitting between them. Germline V gives CDR1 SGDLS, CDR2 YYNGEE. The CDR3, as DNA: TGTGCCAGCAGCGTACAGGGTCGCCAAGAGACCCAGTACTTC. Encoded protein: CASSVQGRQETQYF.

In its sample, this clone was seen a few times. The chain couples TRBV5-1 to TRBJ2-5; 8 positions match TRBD2. Germline CDR1 and CDR2: SGHRS and YFSETQ. CDR3 length: 16 amino acids. J was trimmed by 5 bases and V by 2 bases; bases with no gene match: 11. CDR3 sequence: CASSLTSSGFGETQYF. Here the CDR3 DNA reads TGCGCCAGCAGCTTAACTTCTAGCGGGTTCGGGGAGACCCAGTACTTC. Based on the CDR3 plus reference TRBV5-1 and TRBJ2-5, the full variable domain is KAGVTQTPRYLIKTRGQQVTLSCSPISGHRSVSWYQQTPGQGLQFLFEYFSETQRNKGNFPGRFSGRQFSNSRSEMNVSTLELGDSALYLCASSLTSSGFGETQYFGPGTRLLVL.

Only a few counts were recorded for this clone. This chain joins TRBV5-6 and TRBJ2-2; D may be TRBD2 (6 bases). There are 16 residues in the CDR3. V was trimmed by 4 bases and J by 0 bases, leaving 13 bases between them. Germline lookup yields CDR1 SGHDT and CDR2 YYEEEE. The DNA for the CDR3 is TGTGCCAGCAGCCGGGCCCGGGGGTCGAACACCGGGGAGCTGTTTTTT. This translates into CASSRARGSNTGELFF. The whole variable domain, remainder taken from reference TRBV5-6 and TRBJ2-2, is DAGVTQSPTHLIKTRGQQVTLRCSPKSGHDTVSWYQQALGQGPQFIFQYYEEEERQRGNFPDRFSGHQFPNYSSELNVNALLLGDSALYLCASSRARGSNTGELFFGEGSRLTVL.

This clone was seen more than once but under ten times. The chain combines TRBV6-5 with TRBJ2-1; 11 bases fit TRBD2. The CDR3 has 16 residues. In germline, CDR1 is MNHEY, CDR2 SVGAGI. Losses at the gene ends were 4 bases for V and 2 bases for J; bases not matched to a gene: 4. The CDR3 sequence: CASSSRLAGTYNEQFF. The DNA of the CDR3 is TGTGCCAGCAGTTCGAGACTAGCGGGAACCTACAATGAGCAGTTCTTC.

This clone was seen more than once but under ten times. The chain has TRBV9 and TRBJ1-2; D might be TRBD1 (6 bases). The CDR3 contains 14 residues. Deletions cut 3 bases from V and 4 bases from J, with 13 bases between. Germline loops: CDR1 SGDLS, CDR2 YYNGEE. The DNA for the CDR3 is TGTGCCAGCAGCGCGGACAGCGCCAGCTATGGCTACACCTTC. Translated: CASSADSASYGYTF.

This chain connects TRBV7-3 to TRBJ2-3, with 7 positions matching TRBD2. Trimming cost V 5 bases and J 5 bases; bases outside gene matches: 13. This CDR3 contains 16 residues. Looked up from germline, CDR1 is SGHTA and CDR2 is FQGTGA. CDR3 coding DNA: TGTGCCAGCAGCCAACGCGCTAGCGGCTTGAAAGATACGCAGTATTTT. This encodes CASSQRASGLKDTQYF.

This clone was recorded many times. The J gene is TRBJ2-1, the V gene TRBV27; tentatively, D is TRBD1 (5 bases). This CDR3 is 15 amino acids long. The germline V gene encodes CDR1 MNHEY and CDR2 SMNVEV (reference sequence). Trimming cost V 6 bases and J 6 bases, with 18 bases left between them. CDR3: CASRTSIGAFNEQFF. In nucleotides, the CDR3 is TGTGCCAGCAGGACCTCTATAGGGGCCTTCAATGAGCAGTTCTTC.

A few counts support this clone. The genes are TRBV27 and TRBJ1-1; D is uncertain. CDR3 length equals 13 residues. Germline assignment: CDR1 MNHEY and CDR2 SMNVEV (reference sequence). Trimming shortened V by 2 bases and J by 0 bases, and 4 bases separated the two germline ends. In DNA, the CDR3 is TGTGCCAGCAGTTTAAGCCTGAACACTGAAGCTTTCTTT. Residues: CASSLSLNTEAFF.

V and J are TRBV27 and TRBJ1-1; a weak D match, TRBD1 (5 bases). Between the trimmed V and J ends, which lost 7 bases and 4 bases, there was a span of 19 bases. The CDR3 sequence is 15 residues long. Germline assignment: CDR1 MNHEY and CDR2 SMNVEV (reference sequence). CDR3 loop: CASKGIGTRTTEAFF. The CDR3 bases are TGTGCCAGCAAGGGAATCGGGACTCGAACCACTGAAGCTTTCTTT.

This clone appeared a few times. The chain has TRBV9 and TRBJ1-4, with D possibly matching TRBD1 (6 bases). With 4 bases removed from V and 8 bases from J, the gap between germline ends came to 15 bases. Germline assignment: CDR1 SGDLS and CDR2 YYNGEE. CDR3 length: 14 residues. The CDR3 protein is CASSPQLTGEKLFF. CDR3 nucleotide sequence: TGTGCCAGCAGCCCCCAATTGACAGGCGAAAAACTGTTTTTT.